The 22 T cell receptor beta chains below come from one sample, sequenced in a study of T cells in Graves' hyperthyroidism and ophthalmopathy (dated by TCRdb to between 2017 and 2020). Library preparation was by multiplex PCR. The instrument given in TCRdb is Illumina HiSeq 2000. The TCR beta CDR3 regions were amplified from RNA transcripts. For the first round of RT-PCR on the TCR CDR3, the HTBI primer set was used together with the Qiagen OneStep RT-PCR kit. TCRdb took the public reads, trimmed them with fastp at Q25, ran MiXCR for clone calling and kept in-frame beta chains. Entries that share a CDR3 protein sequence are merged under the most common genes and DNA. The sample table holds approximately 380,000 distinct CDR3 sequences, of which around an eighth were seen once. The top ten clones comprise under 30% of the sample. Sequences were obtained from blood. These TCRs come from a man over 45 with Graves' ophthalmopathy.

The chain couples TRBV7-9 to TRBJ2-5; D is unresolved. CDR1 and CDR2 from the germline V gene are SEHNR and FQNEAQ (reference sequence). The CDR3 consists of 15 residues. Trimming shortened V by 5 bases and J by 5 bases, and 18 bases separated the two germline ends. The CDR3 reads CASSPGGGVGETQYF. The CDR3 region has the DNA TGTGCCAGCAGCCCTGGCGGCGGCGTGGGGGAGACCCAGTACTTC.

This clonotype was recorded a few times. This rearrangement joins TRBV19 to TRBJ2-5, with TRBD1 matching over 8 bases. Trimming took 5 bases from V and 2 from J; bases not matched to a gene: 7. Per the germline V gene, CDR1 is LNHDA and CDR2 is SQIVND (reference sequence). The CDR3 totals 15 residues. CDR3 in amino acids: CASSSRGPTQETQYF. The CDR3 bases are TGTGCCAGTAGTTCCAGGGGGCCCACTCAAGAGACCCAGTACTTC.

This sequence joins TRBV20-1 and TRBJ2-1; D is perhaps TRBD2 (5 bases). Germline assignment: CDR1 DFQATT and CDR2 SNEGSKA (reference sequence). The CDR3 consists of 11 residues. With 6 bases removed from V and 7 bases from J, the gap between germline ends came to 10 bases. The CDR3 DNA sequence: TGCAGTGCCTTAGCGAATAATGAGCAGTTCTTC. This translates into CSALANNEQFF.

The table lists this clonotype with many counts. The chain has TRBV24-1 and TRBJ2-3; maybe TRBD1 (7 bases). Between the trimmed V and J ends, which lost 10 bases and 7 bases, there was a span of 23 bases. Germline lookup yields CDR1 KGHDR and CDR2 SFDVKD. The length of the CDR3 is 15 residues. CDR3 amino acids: CATSPTGEERNTQYF. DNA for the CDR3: TGTGCCACGTCGCCTACAGGGGAGGAGAGGAATACGCAGTATTTT.

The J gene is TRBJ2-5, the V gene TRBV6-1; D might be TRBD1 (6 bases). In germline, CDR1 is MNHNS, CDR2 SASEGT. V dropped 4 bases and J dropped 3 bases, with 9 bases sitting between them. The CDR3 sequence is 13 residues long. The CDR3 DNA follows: TGTGCCAGCAGTGCGTCAGGGGAAGAGACCCAGTACTTC. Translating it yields CASSASGEETQYF.

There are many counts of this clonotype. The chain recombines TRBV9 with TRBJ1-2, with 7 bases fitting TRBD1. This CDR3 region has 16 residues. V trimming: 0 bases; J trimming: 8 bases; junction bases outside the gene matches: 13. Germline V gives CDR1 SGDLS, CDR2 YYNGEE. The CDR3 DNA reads TGTGCCAGCAGCGTAGAGCCCCAGGGGGGGGCGCGGGGCTACACCTTC. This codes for CASSVEPQGGARGYTF.

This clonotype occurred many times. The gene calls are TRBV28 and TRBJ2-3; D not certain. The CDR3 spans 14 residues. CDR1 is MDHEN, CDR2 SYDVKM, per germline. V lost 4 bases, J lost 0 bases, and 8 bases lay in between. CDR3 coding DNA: TGTGCCAGCAGTTCGCCCCTTAGCACAGATACGCAGTATTTT. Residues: CASSSPLSTDTQYF. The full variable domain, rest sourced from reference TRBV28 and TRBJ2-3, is DVKVTQSSRYLVKRTGEKVFLECVQDMDHENMFWYRQDPGLGLRLIYFSYDVKMKEKGDIPEGYSVSREKKERFSLILESASTNQTSMYLCASSSPLSTDTQYFGPGTRLTVL.

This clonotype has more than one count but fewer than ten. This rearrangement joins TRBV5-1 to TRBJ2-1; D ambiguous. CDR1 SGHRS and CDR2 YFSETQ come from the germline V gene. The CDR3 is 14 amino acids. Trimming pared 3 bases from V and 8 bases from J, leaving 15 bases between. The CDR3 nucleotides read TGCGCCAGCAGCTCCGGAAGGTCTACGGATGAGCAGTTCTTC. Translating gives CASSSGRSTDEQFF.

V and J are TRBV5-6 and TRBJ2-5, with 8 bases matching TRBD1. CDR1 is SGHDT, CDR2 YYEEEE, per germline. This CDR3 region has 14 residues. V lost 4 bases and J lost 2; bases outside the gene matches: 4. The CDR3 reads CASSGNRGQETQYF. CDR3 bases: TGTGCCAGCAGCGGAAACAGGGGGCAAGAGACCCAGTACTTC.

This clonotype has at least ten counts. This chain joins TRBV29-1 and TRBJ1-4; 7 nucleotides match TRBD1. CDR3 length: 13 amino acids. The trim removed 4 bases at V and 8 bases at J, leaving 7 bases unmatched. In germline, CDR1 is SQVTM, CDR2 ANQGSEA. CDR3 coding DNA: TGCAGCGTTGGGAGGCAGGGGGAGGAAAAACTGTTTTTT. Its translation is CSVGRQGEEKLFF.

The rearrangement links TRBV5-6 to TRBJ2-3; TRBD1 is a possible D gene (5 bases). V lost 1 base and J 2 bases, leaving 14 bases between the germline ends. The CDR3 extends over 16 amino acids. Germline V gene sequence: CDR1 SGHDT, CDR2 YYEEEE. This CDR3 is CASSLKVTVSTDTQYF. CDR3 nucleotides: TGTGCCAGCAGCTTGAAGGTGACAGTTTCCACAGATACGCAGTATTTT. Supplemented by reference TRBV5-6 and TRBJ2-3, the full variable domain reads DAGVTQSPTHLIKTRGQQVTLRCSPKSGHDTVSWYQQALGQGPQFIFQYYEEEERQRGNFPDRFSGHQFPNYSSELNVNALLLGDSALYLCASSLKVTVSTDTQYFGPGTRLTVL.

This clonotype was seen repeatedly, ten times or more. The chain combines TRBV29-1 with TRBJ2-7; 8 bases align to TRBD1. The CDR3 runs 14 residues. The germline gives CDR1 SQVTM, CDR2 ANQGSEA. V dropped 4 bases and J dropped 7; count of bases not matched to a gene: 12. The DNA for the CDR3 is TGCAGCGTTGGCGACAGGGGCTCTTTGGGGGAGCAGTACTTC. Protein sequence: CSVGDRGSLGEQYF.

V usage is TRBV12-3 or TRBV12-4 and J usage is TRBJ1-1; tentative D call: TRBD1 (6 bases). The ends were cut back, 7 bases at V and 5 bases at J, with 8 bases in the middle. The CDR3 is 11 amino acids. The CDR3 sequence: CASTTGTEAFF. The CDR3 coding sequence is TGTGCCAGCACTACAGGGACTGAAGCTTTCTTT.

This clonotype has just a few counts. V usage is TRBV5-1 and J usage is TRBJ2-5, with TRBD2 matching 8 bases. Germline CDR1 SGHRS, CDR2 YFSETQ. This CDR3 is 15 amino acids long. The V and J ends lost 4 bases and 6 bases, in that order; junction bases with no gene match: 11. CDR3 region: CASSIQSGSIKTQYF. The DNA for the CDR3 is TGCGCCAGCAGCATACAGAGCGGGAGTATTAAGACCCAGTACTTC.

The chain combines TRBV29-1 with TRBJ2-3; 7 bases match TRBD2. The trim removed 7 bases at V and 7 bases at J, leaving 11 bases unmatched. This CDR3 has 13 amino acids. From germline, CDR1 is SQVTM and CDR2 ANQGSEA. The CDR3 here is CSAERGSGNTQYF. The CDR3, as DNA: TGCAGCGCCGAGCGCGGGAGCGGTAATACGCAGTATTTT.

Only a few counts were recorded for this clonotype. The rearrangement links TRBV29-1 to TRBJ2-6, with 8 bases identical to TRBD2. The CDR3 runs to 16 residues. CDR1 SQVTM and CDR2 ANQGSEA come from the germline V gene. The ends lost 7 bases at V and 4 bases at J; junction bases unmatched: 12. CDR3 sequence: CSAELVRGGGANVLTF. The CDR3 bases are TGCAGCGCCGAGCTCGTACGGGGGGGCGGGGCCAACGTCCTGACTTTC.

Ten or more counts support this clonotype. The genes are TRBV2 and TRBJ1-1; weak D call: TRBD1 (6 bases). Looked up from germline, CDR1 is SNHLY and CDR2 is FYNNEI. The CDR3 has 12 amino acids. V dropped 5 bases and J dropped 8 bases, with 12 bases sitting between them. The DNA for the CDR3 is TGTGCCAGCAGTCTGGGACACCTAGAAGCTTTCTTT. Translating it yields CASSLGHLEAFF. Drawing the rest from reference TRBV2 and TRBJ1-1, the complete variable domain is EPEVTQTPSHQVTQMGQEVILRCVPISNHLYFYWYRQILGQKVEFLVSFYNNEISEKSEIFDDQFSVERPDGSNFTLKIRSTKLEDSAMYFCASSLGHLEAFFGQGTRLTVV.

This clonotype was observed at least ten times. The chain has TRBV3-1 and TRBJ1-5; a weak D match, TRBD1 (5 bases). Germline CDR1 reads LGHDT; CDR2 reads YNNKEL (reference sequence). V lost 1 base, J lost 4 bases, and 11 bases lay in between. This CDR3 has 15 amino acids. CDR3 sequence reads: CASSQGQSRNQPQHF. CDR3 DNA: TGTGCCAGCAGCCAAGGACAGAGTAGAAATCAGCCCCAGCATTTT.

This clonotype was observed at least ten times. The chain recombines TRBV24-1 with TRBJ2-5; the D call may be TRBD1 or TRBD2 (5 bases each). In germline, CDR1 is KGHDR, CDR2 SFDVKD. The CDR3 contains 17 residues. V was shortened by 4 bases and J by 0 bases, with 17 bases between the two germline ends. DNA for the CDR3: TGTGCCACCAGTGACCCCTTAGAGGGGATCAACCAAGAGACCCAGTACTTC. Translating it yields CATSDPLEGINQETQYF.

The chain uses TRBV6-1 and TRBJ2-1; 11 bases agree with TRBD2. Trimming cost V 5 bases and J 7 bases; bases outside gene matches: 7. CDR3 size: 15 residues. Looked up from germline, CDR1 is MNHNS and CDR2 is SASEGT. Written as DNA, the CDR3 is TGTGCCAGCAGTATGGCTAGCGGGAGGAGTAATGAGCAGTTCTTC. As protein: CASSMASGRSNEQFF.

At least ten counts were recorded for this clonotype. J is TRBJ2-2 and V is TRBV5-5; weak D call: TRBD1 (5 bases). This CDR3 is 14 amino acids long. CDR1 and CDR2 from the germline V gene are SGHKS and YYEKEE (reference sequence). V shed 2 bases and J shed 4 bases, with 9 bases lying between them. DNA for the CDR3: TGTGCCAGCAGCTTTAGGGGTGGCACCGGGGAGCTGTTTTTT. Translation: CASSFRGGTGELFF.

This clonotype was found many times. The chain's CDR3 is CASSPGTVSNSPLHF. The CDR3 DNA reads TGTGCCAGCTCACCCGGGACAGTCTCTAATTCACCCCTCCACTTT. The chain combines TRBV18 with TRBJ1-6, with TRBD1 matching 7 bases. With V trimmed by 3 bases and J by 6 bases, 5 bases remained unmatched. CDR1 KGHSH and CDR2 LQKENI come from the germline V gene. The CDR3 runs to 15 residues.